A single sample gave rise to the 21 T cell receptor beta chains below, sequenced in a study of T cell changes during pregnancy in multiple sclerosis. Generated by immunoSEQ multiplex PCR, the TCRdb table keeps only in-frame clones and is missing some. The sample includes more than 35,000 clones, around 90% of them seen just once. Sequenced here: CD4+ T cells from peripheral blood mononuclear cells, sampled in the third trimester of pregnancy. These receptors originate from a female donor with multiple sclerosis, enrolled in a pregnancy study.

J is TRBJ1-1 and V is TRBV4-1; a weak D match, TRBD1 (5 bases). CDR3 length equals 15 residues. Germline V gene lookup returns CDR1 MGHRA and CDR2 YSYEKL. Trimming left V 1 base short and J 0 bases short, with 9 bases between. CDR3 in DNA: TGCGCCAGCAGCCAAGGTAGGGGTATGAACACTGAAGCTTTCTTT. This translates into CASSQGRGMNTEAFF.

V usage is TRBV10-3 and J usage is TRBJ1-2; 8 bases agree with TRBD1. V lost 8 bases, J lost 6 bases, and 8 bases stayed unmatched. The CDR3 has 13 amino acids. Germline CDR1 reads ENHRY; CDR2 reads SYGVKD. The CDR3 region is CAISRKDRDGYTF. The CDR3 nucleotides are TGTGCCATCTCGAGAAAGGACAGGGATGGCTACACCTTC.

The chain employs TRBV28 and TRBJ2-3; possible D gene TRBD1, 5 bases. The CDR3 is 15 residues long. Germline CDR1 and CDR2: MDHEN and SYDVKM. V gave up 5 bases and J gave up 4 bases, with 16 bases separating them. CDR3 sequence (DNA): TGTGCCAGCAGTACTCAGGGTTCCTATGCAGATACGCAGTATTTT. As protein: CASSTQGSYADTQYF.

The rearrangement links TRBV7-9 to TRBJ2-5, with TRBD1 matching over 9 bases. V trimming: 6 bases; J trimming: 5 bases; junction bases outside the gene matches: 7. In germline, CDR1 is SEHNR, CDR2 FQNEAQ (reference sequence). CDR3 length: 14 amino acids. CDR3: CASRTGGARETQYF. CDR3 DNA sequence: TGTGCCAGCAGAACAGGGGGCGCGAGGGAGACCCAGTACTTC. Based on the CDR3 plus reference TRBV7-9 and TRBJ2-5, the full variable domain is DTGVSQNPRHKITKRGQNVTFRCDPISEHNRLYWYRQTLGQGPEFLTYFQNEAQLEKSRLLSDRFSAERPKGSFSTLEIQRTEQGDSAMYLCASRTGGARETQYFGPGTRLLVL.

The chain uses TRBV27 and TRBJ1-1; 9 bases line up with TRBD1. From germline, CDR1 is MNHEY and CDR2 SMNVEV (reference sequence). Unmatched junction bases numbered 9, after V lost 8 bases and J lost 11 bases. This CDR3 has 12 residues. CDR3 coding DNA: TGTGCCAGCGGACTACAGGGGGCGCGGGCTTTCTTT. Protein product: CASGLQGARAFF.

The chain uses TRBV27 and TRBJ2-1; TRBD2 agrees at 9 bases. The CDR3 contains 14 residues. After removal of 7 bases from V and 4 bases from J, the junction contained 5 bases not matched to a gene. Per germline, CDR1 MNHEY and CDR2 SMNVEV (reference sequence). The CDR3 protein is CASKRLAEYNEQFF. CDR3 DNA: TGTGCCAGCAAGAGACTAGCGGAGTACAATGAGCAGTTCTTC.

This clone was observed a few times. The rearrangement uses TRBV30 and TRBJ1-5; D uncertain. Trimming removed 2 bases at V and 3 bases at J, with 11 bases between. Germline V lookup: CDR1 GTSNPN, CDR2 SVGIG (reference sequence). This CDR3 comprises 14 residues. CDR3: CAWSKKRDNQPQHF. The CDR3 DNA is TGTGCCTGGAGTAAGAAGAGGGACAATCAGCCCCAGCATTTT.

This chain connects TRBV21-1 to TRBJ2-3; the DNA was not compared with TRBD2, the D call given in the table. TRBV21-1 is a listed pseudogene. CDR3 size: 18 residues. For the CDR3, the DNA is TGTGCCACGAGGAGGAAGGGTAGGGTAGCGGGAGGGGTAGATACGCAGTATTTT. This gives the protein CATRRKGRVAGGVDTQYF.

The chain couples TRBV11-2 to TRBJ2-7; the match to TRBD1 covers 7 bases. From germline, CDR1 is SGHAT and CDR2 FQNNGV. This CDR3 is built from 12 residues. Here the CDR3 DNA reads TGTGGGGGACAGAGAGGGGTCCACGAGCAGTACTTC. Its protein is CGGQRGVHEQYF. Based on the CDR3 plus reference TRBV11-2 and TRBJ2-7, the full variable domain is EAGVAQSPRYKIIEKRQSVAFWCNPISGHATLYWYQQILGQGPKLLIQFQNNGVVDDSQLPKDRFSAERLKGVDSTLKIQPAKLEDSAVYLCGGQRGVHEQYFGPGTRLTVT.

This clone occurred once. The chain combines TRBV11-3 with TRBJ2-3; a possible D gene is TRBD2 (6 bases). Trimming shortened V by 2 bases and J by 4 bases, and 16 bases separated the two germline ends. CDR1 is SGHNT, CDR2 YENEEA, per germline. This CDR3 is built from 16 residues. Here the CDR3 reads CASSLRSGDLADTQYF. The DNA of the CDR3 is TGTGCCAGCAGCTTACGTTCGGGAGATTTGGCAGATACGCAGTATTTT.

The V gene is TRBV30, the J gene TRBJ1-5; D gene ambiguous. This CDR3 region has 12 residues. Germline lookup yields CDR1 GTSNPN and CDR2 SVGIG (reference sequence). Trimming took 3 bases from V and 7 from J, leaving 10 bases between them. The CDR3 bases are TGTGCCTGGAGGGAGGGATGCCAGCCCCAGCATTTT. This codes for CAWREGCQPQHF.

The CDR3 loop is CASINQRGGNEQYF. CDR3 DNA sequence: TGTGCCAGCATTAACCAACGGGGGGGTAACGAGCAGTACTTC. The rearrangement links TRBV6-1 to TRBJ2-7; TRBD2 matches 8 bases. Looked up from germline, CDR1 is MNHNS and CDR2 is SASEGT. The CDR3 is made up of 14 amino acids. V gave up 7 bases and J gave up 5 bases; unmatched junction bases: 10.

V usage is TRBV19 and J usage is TRBJ2-3; 7 positions agree with TRBD2. The germline V gene encodes CDR1 LNHDA and CDR2 SQIVND (reference sequence). The CDR3 runs 13 residues. The V gene end was trimmed by 5 bases and the J gene end by 7 bases; junction bases not matched to a gene: 6. DNA of the CDR3: TGTGCCAGTAGTTCCAGCGGGATTTATACGCAGTATTTT. Translation: CASSSSGIYTQYF.

The chain links TRBV5-1 to TRBJ2-2; weak D call: TRBD2 (6 bases). Trimming left V 0 bases short and J 4 bases short, with 13 bases between. This CDR3 comprises 16 residues. Germline CDR1 and CDR2: SGHRS and YFSETQ. The CDR3 is CASSLVLGGGTGELFF. The CDR3 nucleotides are TGCGCCAGCAGCTTGGTGCTGGGGGGAGGCACCGGGGAGCTGTTTTTT.

This chain joins TRBV6-1 and TRBJ1-2, with no clear D. In germline, CDR1 is MNHNS, CDR2 SASEGT. Trimming stripped 2 bases from V and 2 bases from J, with 12 bases between. The CDR3 runs 15 residues. The CDR3 DNA reads as TGTGCCAGCAGTGAATCGGGGTTTGGGAACTATGGCTACACCTTC. Translation gives CASSESGFGNYGYTF.

This clone was recorded once. The chain carries TRBV6-1 and TRBJ2-7; 7 bases agree with TRBD1. This CDR3 has 15 residues. The germline V gene has CDR1 MNHNS and CDR2 SASEGT. Losses at the gene ends were 3 bases for V and 4 bases for J; bases not matched to a gene: 9. CDR3 bases: TGTGCCAGCAGTGAGGTCGACAGGGCTTTATACGAGCAGTACTTC. Translated, it gives CASSEVDRALYEQYF.

This chain joins TRBV19 and TRBJ1-2; 8 bases map to TRBD1. Germline assignment: CDR1 LNHDA and CDR2 SQIVND (reference sequence). The CDR3 spans 15 residues. After removal of 8 bases from V and 7 bases from J, the junction contained 15 bases not matched to a gene. CDR3 in DNA: TGTGCCAGTCAAAGTATTAGCCAGGGGGCCGGTGGCTACACCTTC. As protein: CASQSISQGAGGYTF.

This chain joins TRBV5-6 and TRBJ2-7, with 9 positions matching TRBD1. With 4 bases clipped from V and 6 bases from J, the junction kept 8 bases outside the gene matches. This CDR3 is 14 amino acids long. Germline loops: CDR1 SGHDT, CDR2 YYEEEE. For the CDR3, the DNA is TGTGCCAGCAGCCAAGGACAGGGGAGAGGCGAGCAGTACTTC. This gives the protein CASSQGQGRGEQYF.

The chain is built from TRBV29-1 and TRBJ2-1; perhaps TRBD1 as D (5 bases). This CDR3 region has 13 residues. Germline CDR1 is SQVTM and CDR2 is ANQGSEA. The V end was cut by 4 bases, the J end by 1 base, with 8 bases between. CDR3 coding DNA: TGCAGCGTTGGACAGAATTCCTACAATGAGCAGTTCTTC. This encodes CSVGQNSYNEQFF.

V and J are TRBV10-1 and TRBJ2-1, with TRBD2 identical over 9 bases. This CDR3 region has 17 residues. With 6 bases clipped from V and 0 bases from J, the junction kept 9 bases outside the gene matches. Germline loops: CDR1 WNHNN, CDR2 SYGVQD (reference sequence). The CDR3 protein is CASSPGGSGSSYNEQFF. In DNA, the CDR3 is TGCGCCAGCAGCCCCGGGGGTAGCGGGAGCTCCTACAATGAGCAGTTCTTC.

This chain uses TRBV12-1 with TRBJ1-5. TRBV12-1 is a pseudogene. CDR3 length equals 16 residues. CDR3 residues: CASSWRGGAGNQPQHF. The CDR3 nucleotides are TGTGCCAGCAGCTGGAGGGGGGGCGCAGGCAATCAGCCCCAGCATTTT.